Following are 5 T cell receptor beta chains from one sample sequenced in a study of beta chain features in type 1 diabetes. Every isolated RNA sample was fully reverse transcribed, so sequencing captured expressed TCRB transcripts. The table came from immunoSEQ multiplex PCR; TCRdb's copy has only in-frame clones and leaves some out. Of 430,000 or so clones in the sample, about 10% were seen once. Specimen: naive CD4+ T cells from blood. Every receptor here comes from a woman younger than 30 in good health.

Remarks on this clone: Additional DNA sequences in this sample encode the identical CDR3. V is TRBV9 and J is TRBJ1-6, with D uncertain. The germline V gene encodes CDR1 SGDLS and CDR2 YYNGEE. CDR3 length: 13 amino acids. Trimming removed 0 bases at V and 6 bases at J, with 4 bases between. CDR3 DNA: TGTGCCAGCAGCGTAGCGGGTAATTCACCCCTCCACTTT. Its translation: CASSVAGNSPLHF.

V gene TRBV6-1 combines with J gene TRBJ2-1; D not resolved. Trimming stripped 1 base from V and 3 bases from J, with 7 bases between. The length of the CDR3 is 14 residues. Germline assignment: CDR1 MNHNS and CDR2 SASEGT. The CDR3 coding sequence is TGTGCCAGCAGTGAAGAAGGCTACTACAATGAGCAGTTCTTC. It yields the protein CASSEEGYYNEQFF.

V gene TRBV5-4 combines with J gene TRBJ1-1, with a possible D match to TRBD1 (5 bases). Germline assignment: CDR1 SGHNT and CDR2 YYREEE (reference sequence). Trimming stripped 0 bases from V and 8 bases from J, with 11 bases between. The CDR3 has 13 residues. The CDR3 nucleotides read TGTGCCAGCAGCTTGGTACAGGCCGAAGAAGCTTTCTTT. Residues: CASSLVQAEEAFF.

The genes are TRBV27 and TRBJ2-7, with TRBD2 matching 8 bases. CDR1 MNHEY and CDR2 SMNVEV come from the germline V gene (reference sequence). The ends lost 6 bases at V and 0 bases at J; junction bases unmatched: 4. The CDR3 totals 14 residues. For the CDR3, the DNA is TGTGCCAGCAGACCCGGGACTAGCTCCTACGAGCAGTACTTC. Its translation is CASRPGTSSYEQYF.

In its sample, this clone was seen a few times. The gene calls are TRBV30 and TRBJ2-7; D possibly corresponds to TRBD2 (6 bases). Trimming stripped 8 bases from V and 1 base from J, with 12 bases between. Germline V gene lookup returns CDR1 GTSNPN and CDR2 SVGIG (reference sequence). The CDR3 runs 12 residues. The CDR3, as DNA: TGTGCCCGACGAGGGACTTCCTACGAGCAGTACTTC. Its translation is CARRGTSYEQYF.